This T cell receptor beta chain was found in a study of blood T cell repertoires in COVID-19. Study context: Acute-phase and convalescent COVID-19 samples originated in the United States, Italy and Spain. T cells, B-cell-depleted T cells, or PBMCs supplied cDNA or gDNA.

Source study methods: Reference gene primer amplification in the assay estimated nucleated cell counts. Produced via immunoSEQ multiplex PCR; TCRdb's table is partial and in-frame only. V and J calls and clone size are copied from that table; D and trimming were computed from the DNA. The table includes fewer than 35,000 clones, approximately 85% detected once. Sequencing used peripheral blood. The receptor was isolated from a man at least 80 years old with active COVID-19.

The CDR3 region has the DNA TGTGCCAGCAGTGAGACTAGCGGGAAGTACGAGCAGTACTTC. This codes for CASSETSGKYEQYF. V and J are TRBV2 and TRBJ2-7, with 11 positions matching TRBD2. Germline V gene data show CDR1 as SNHLY and CDR2 as FYNNEI. Trimming took 3 bases from V and 4 from J; bases not matched to a gene: 2. The CDR3 is made up of 14 amino acids. Using reference TRBV2 and TRBJ2-7 for the parts outside the CDR3, the full variable domain is EPEVTQTPSHQVTQMGQEVILRCVPISNHLYFYWYRQILGQKVEFLVSFYNNEISEKSEIFDDQFSVERPDGSNFTLKIRSTKLEDSAMYFCASSETSGKYEQYFGPGTRLTVT.